The clone carrying this TCR beta chain was observed a few times. Its target is unknown. The sample originates from a study of beta chain features in type 1 diabetes. There was one heparinised blood draw per donor, averaging about 100 mL. TCRB transcripts that were expressed got sequenced, as all of the isolated RNA had been reverse transcribed. Measured with immunoSEQ multiplex PCR; TCRdb has only the in-frame clones, and not every one. This table holds more than 250,000 clones, about a fifth found once. Findings of the study overall: Moderate but significant shortening of TCRB CDR3s was recorded in all four CD4+ subsets from Type 1 diabetes patients.

This CDR3 region has 11 residues. V dropped 0 bases and J dropped 8 bases, with 5 bases sitting between them. The germline gives CDR1 GTSNPN, CDR2 SVGIG (reference sequence). This sequence joins TRBV30 and TRBJ2-4; D is unclear. Sequenced input: naive CD4+ T cells from blood. This clonotype was sampled from a woman between 40 and 50 years old with type 1 diabetes. CDR3 nucleotide sequence: TGTGCCTGGAGTGTAAGCTACATTCAGTACTTC. It is translated as CAWSVSYIQYF.